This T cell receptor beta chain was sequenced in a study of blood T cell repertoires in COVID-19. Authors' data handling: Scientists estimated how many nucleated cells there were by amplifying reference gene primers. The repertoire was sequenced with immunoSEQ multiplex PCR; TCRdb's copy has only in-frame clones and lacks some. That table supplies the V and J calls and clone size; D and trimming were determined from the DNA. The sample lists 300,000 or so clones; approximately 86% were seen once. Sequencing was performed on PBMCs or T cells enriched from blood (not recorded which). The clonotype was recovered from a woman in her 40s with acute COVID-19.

The CDR3 region is CASRRTGNFKGNTEAFF. CDR3 DNA sequence: TGTGCCAGCAGGCGAACCGGGAATTTTAAGGGGAACACTGAAGCTTTCTTT. The chain links TRBV6-6 to TRBJ1-1; D remains unclear. The germline CDR1 and CDR2 sequences are MNHNY and SVGAGI (reference sequence). Trimming shortened V by 6 bases and J by 1 base, and 21 bases separated the two germline ends. The CDR3 consists of 17 residues.